Listed below are T cell receptor beta chains from one sample, sequenced in a study of shared clonotypes between healthy human individuals. The assay was immunoSEQ multiplex PCR, and TCRdb's table has in-frame clones only and misses some. The sample lists 450,000 to 500,000 clones; over 70% were seen once. Sequenced material: PBMCs. The receptor set was obtained from a woman aged 40 to 55 in good health. Some clones in this sample may be carry-over from other donors' samples. Both conserved end residues are part of each CDR3. D genes are given only for firm matches. Only some rows state a clone size, as once, few, many or a class for expanded clones.

DNA: TGTGCCACCAGCAGAGATATTGGGAGCTCCTACAATGAGCAGTTCTTC
CDR3: CATSRDIGSSYNEQFF
J: TRBJ2-1
V: TRBV15
size: -
D: -

DNA: TGTGCCAGCAGCCCCGGCTCGGCGGGAGCATTAGATTTT
CDR3: CASSPGSAGALDF
J: TRBJ2-3
V: TRBV7-3
size: many
D: TRBD2

DNA: TGTGCCAGCTCACGCGTCTCAGGACAGACCTACGAGCAGTACTTC
CDR3: CASSRVSGQTYEQYF
J: TRBJ2-7
V: TRBV18
size: -
D: -

DNA: TGTGCCAGCAGTTTATGGGGGGACAGGGGCCGCGAGCAGTACTTC
CDR3: CASSLWGDRGREQYF
J: TRBJ2-7
V: TRBV28
size: -
D: TRBD1

DNA: TGCGCCAGCAGCCAGCGAAGCTCCTACAATGAGCAGTTCTTC
CDR3: CASSQRSSYNEQFF
J: TRBJ2-1
V: TRBV4-3
size: few
D: -

DNA: TGTGCCAGCAGACGCTGGACTAGCGCCGTGGAGGCTACGCAGTATTTT
CDR3: CASRRWTSAVEATQYF
J: TRBJ2-3
V: TRBV2
size: -
D: TRBD2

DNA: TGCGCCAGCAGCCAGCCCGAAAGCACAGATACGCAGTATTTT
CDR3: CASSQPESTDTQYF
J: TRBJ2-3
V: TRBV5-1
size: -
D: -

DNA: TGTGCCAGCAGTGAAGAGGGGCAGGGTGGGGATACACAGTATTTT
CDR3: CASSEEGQGGDTQYF
J: TRBJ2-3
V: TRBV2
size: -
D: -

DNA: TGTGCCAGCAGCTTAGCTTCCGGGGCCGTTCGAATCAATGAGCAGTTCTTC
CDR3: CASSLASGAVRINEQFF
J: TRBJ2-1
V: TRBV7-6
size: -
D: -

DNA: TGTGCCAGCAGGGACTGGGCAAGAGGGAACACTGAAGCTTTCTTT
CDR3: CASRDWARGNTEAFF
J: TRBJ1-1
V: TRBV2
size: -
D: -

DNA: TGTGCCAGCAGTTTTTACAGGACTAGAGCCAAAAACATTCAGTACTTC
CDR3: CASSFYRTRAKNIQYF
J: TRBJ2-4
V: TRBV28
size: -
D: TRBD2

DNA: TGCGCCAGCAGCCAGACTAGCGGGAGCTTCTACGAGCAGTACTTC
CDR3: CASSQTSGSFYEQYF
J: TRBJ2-7
V: TRBV5-1
size: -
D: TRBD2

DNA: TGTGCCAGCAAATACCTAGACACTGAAGCTTTCTTT
CDR3: CASKYLDTEAFF
J: TRBJ1-1
V: TRBV7-8
size: few
D: -

DNA: TGTGCCAGCAGCCAACAGGGGGGGAATGAAAAACTGTTTTTT
CDR3: CASSQQGGNEKLFF
J: TRBJ1-4
V: TRBV7-9
size: once
D: TRBD1

DNA: TGTGCCAGCAGTGAATTGACAGGTTCGGACATTCAGTACTTC
CDR3: CASSELTGSDIQYF
J: TRBJ2-4
V: TRBV2
size: -
D: -

DNA: TGTGCCAGCAGCTTGGACCGTTTCTATGGCTACACCTTC
CDR3: CASSLDRFYGYTF
J: TRBJ1-2
V: TRBV5-5
size: -
D: -

DNA: TGTGCCAGCAGTGGGCTGAAAGCGGTCACAGATACGCAGTATTTT
CDR3: CASSGLKAVTDTQYF
J: TRBJ2-3
V: TRBV2
size: -
D: -

DNA: TGTGCCAGCAGACTTACTATATCGGGCGAGCAGTACTTC
CDR3: CASRLTISGEQYF
J: TRBJ2-7
V: TRBV7-2
size: -
D: -

DNA: TGTGCCATCAGTGACCCGACAGGGGGCATTGAAGGCTACACCTTC
CDR3: CAISDPTGGIEGYTF
J: TRBJ1-2
V: TRBV10-3
size: -
D: TRBD1

DNA: TGTGCCAGCAGCGCAAACACGTACACAGATACGCAGTATTTT
CDR3: CASSANTYTDTQYF
J: TRBJ2-3
V: TRBV9
size: -
D: -

DNA: TGTGCCAGCAGCCCGGGACAGGGCAATCAGCCCCAGCATTTT
CDR3: CASSPGQGNQPQHF
J: TRBJ1-5
V: TRBV7-2
size: -
D: TRBD1

DNA: TGCGCCAGCAGCCTCAGTTTTGATACGCAGTATTTT
CDR3: CASSLSFDTQYF
J: TRBJ2-3
V: TRBV4-1
size: -
D: -

DNA: TGTGCCAGCAGCCAGCTACTAGCGGGAGCTTCGGAGCAGTACTTC
CDR3: CASSQLLAGASEQYF
J: TRBJ2-7
V: TRBV14
size: once
D: TRBD2

DNA: TGTGCCACCAGCAGAGTGTGGGGGGACAATGAAAAACTGTTTTTT
CDR3: CATSRVWGDNEKLFF
J: TRBJ1-4
V: TRBV15
size: -
D: -

DNA: TGTGCCAGCAGTGACTCTGACCCTAGTATCACTGAAGCTTTCTTT
CDR3: CASSDSDPSITEAFF
J: TRBJ1-1
V: TRBV6-4
size: -
D: -

DNA: TGCGCCAGCAGCGTGACAGGGGTGGGGGATGAGCAGTTCTTC
CDR3: CASSVTGVGDEQFF
J: TRBJ2-1
V: TRBV5-1
size: -
D: TRBD1

DNA: TGTGCCAGCAGCTTTGGGGGGACAGATACGCAGTATTTT
CDR3: CASSFGGTDTQYF
J: TRBJ2-3
V: TRBV7-2
size: -
D: -

DNA: TGTGCCAGCAGTGACTCGGGCAGGGGGCAAGGTGAAGCTTTCTTT
CDR3: CASSDSGRGQGEAFF
J: TRBJ1-1
V: TRBV6-4
size: -
D: TRBD1

DNA: TGTGCCTGGAGTGTACTTAGGGGGCTGGGCTATGGCTACACCTTC
CDR3: CAWSVLRGLGYGYTF
J: TRBJ1-2
V: TRBV30
size: once
D: TRBD1

DNA: TGTGCCAGCTCACCGGGTCCCCAAGAGACCCAGTACTTC
CDR3: CASSPGPQETQYF
J: TRBJ2-5
V: TRBV18
size: -
D: -

DNA: TGTGCCAGCAGCCACAGGGCGGACAGCAATCAGCCCCAGCATTTT
CDR3: CASSHRADSNQPQHF
J: TRBJ1-5
V: TRBV7-2
size: -
D: -

DNA: TGTGCCAGCAGTTTCCAGGGTAGTGACCAGCCCCAGCATTTT
CDR3: CASSFQGSDQPQHF
J: TRBJ1-5
V: TRBV27
size: -
D: -

DNA: TGTGCCAGCAGCTCCGCACTAGTACGGAGCACAGATACGCAGTATTTT
CDR3: CASSSALVRSTDTQYF
J: TRBJ2-3
V: TRBV11-2
size: once
D: -